This TCR beta chain comes out of a study of T cells in Graves' hyperthyroidism and ophthalmopathy. This clonotype occurred many times. Germline CDR1 and CDR2: SGHVS and FNYEAQ. The ends were cut back, 4 bases at V and 0 bases at J, with 10 bases in the middle. CDR3 length: 14 amino acids. What was amplified from RNA transcripts were TCR beta CDR3 regions. The TCR CDR3 first-round RT-PCR relied on the HTBI primer set. TCRdb called the multiplex PCR reads again in MiXCR, with one record for every CDR3 protein. The sample has around 490,000 distinct CDR3 sequences, around 20% seen once. The TCR sequence derives from a man aged 40-49 years with Graves' ophthalmopathy. This chain links TRBV7-6 with TRBJ2-7, with D perhaps matching TRBD1 or TRBD2 (6 bases each). Input material: blood. The CDR3 loop is CASSSGALSYEQYF. The CDR3 bases are TGTGCCAGCAGCTCGGGGGCTCTCTCCTACGAGCAGTACTTC.